The rows below give T cell receptor beta chains drawn from one sample of a study of blood T cell repertoires in COVID-19. The assay was immunoSEQ multiplex PCR, and TCRdb's table has in-frame clones only and misses some. The sample yields a few hundred thousand clones, around 89% seen once. Sequencing was performed on peripheral blood. These receptors were obtained from a man in his sixties who had recovered from COVID-19. Both conserved end residues are part of each CDR3. A D gene is named only where the DNA matches it firmly. The size field is filled for only some rows; it gives once, few, many or a size class.

clone size	V gene	J gene	D gene	CDR3 protein	CDR3 DNA
-	TRBV5-6	TRBJ1-3	TRBD1	CASSSTGAGNTIYF	TGTGCCAGCAGCTCAACAGGGGCCGGAAACACCATATATTTT
-	TRBV5-1	TRBJ1-1	-	CASSLVGGGNTEAFF	TGCGCCAGCAGCTTGGTGGGCGGGGGGAACACTGAAGCTTTCTTT
-	TRBV7-9	TRBJ1-3	-	CASSLRPGVGSGNTIYF	TGTGCCAGCAGCTTGAGACCGGGTGTTGGCTCTGGAAACACCATATATTTT
-	TRBV18	TRBJ2-7	-	CASSPLRAEQYF	TGTGCCAGCTCACCACTCAGGGCCGAGCAGTACTTC
-	TRBV27	TRBJ1-2	-	CASRPGGTAAGYTF	TGTGCCAGCAGGCCGGGCGGGACCGCCGCGGGCTACACCTTC
-	TRBV7-9	TRBJ2-5	-	CASSLANRVETQYF	TGTGCCAGCAGCTTAGCAAACAGGGTAGAGACCCAGTACTTC
-	TRBV7-3	TRBJ2-2	-	CASSFAGLDGELFF	TGTGCCAGCAGCTTTGCAGGGTTGGACGGGGAGCTGTTTTTT
-	TRBV7-9	TRBJ2-7	TRBD1	CASSSPGQGWMGEQYF	TGTGCCAGCAGCTCCCCAGGACAGGGGTGGATGGGCGAGCAGTACTTC
-	TRBV7-7	TRBJ2-7	-	CASSLSSPGVGEQYF	TGTGCTAGCAGCTTATCTTCGCCAGGGGTGGGCGAGCAGTACTTC
once	TRBV5-4	TRBJ1-1	-	CASSLGGRDTEAFF	TGTGCCAGCAGCTTGGGGGGCAGGGACACTGAAGCTTTCTTT
-	TRBV7-9	TRBJ2-5	-	CASSIEEAEAFQETQYF	TGTGCCAGCAGCATAGAGGAGGCAGAGGCCTTCCAAGAGACCCAGTACTTC
-	TRBV7-9	TRBJ2-3	TRBD2	CASSQTGWGTSGTDTQYF	TGTGCCAGCAGCCAGACGGGATGGGGGACTAGCGGCACAGATACGCAGTATTTT
-	TRBV18	TRBJ2-3	TRBD2	CASSPWASGGASTDTQYF	TGTGCCAGCTCACCGTGGGCTAGCGGGGGGGCCAGCACAGATACGCAGTATTTT
-	TRBV7-2	TRBJ1-1	TRBD1	CASSSYRGGDTEAFF	TGTGCCAGCAGCTCCTACAGGGGAGGCGACACTGAAGCTTTCTTT
-	TRBV4-2	TRBJ1-4	-	CASSQNGATNEKLFF	TGTGCCAGCAGCCAAAACGGTGCAACTAATGAAAAACTGTTTTTT
-	TRBV30	TRBJ2-2	TRBD1	CAWSTGTGAVGELFF	TGTGCCTGGTCTACCGGGACAGGGGCGGTCGGGGAGCTGTTTTTT
-	TRBV5-6	TRBJ1-1	-	CASSPRPRVGTEAFF	TGTGCCAGCAGCCCGCGACCCAGGGTAGGTACTGAAGCTTTCTTT
-	TRBV28	TRBJ1-5	TRBD1	CASSSLYRGNQPQHF	TGTGCCAGCAGTTCCCTTTACAGGGGGAATCAGCCCCAGCATTTT
-	TRBV2	TRBJ1-2	-	CASSEQGNKRINGYTF	TGTGCCAGCAGTGAACAGGGTAACAAAAGAATTAATGGCTACACCTTC
-	TRBV29-1	TRBJ1-1	-	CSVEDVGGTEAFF	TGCAGCGTTGAAGATGTAGGAGGGACTGAAGCTTTCTTT
-	TRBV6-6	TRBJ1-2	-	CASSSQGWGNYGYTF	TGTGCCAGCAGTTCCCAGGGCTGGGGTAACTATGGCTACACCTTC
-	TRBV6-5	TRBJ2-1	TRBD1	CASSYQQGSYNEQFF	TGTGCCAGCAGTTACCAACAGGGGTCCTACAATGAGCAGTTCTTC
-	TRBV6-2/TRBV6-3	TRBJ1-2	-	CASSFSTGAYGYTF	TGTGCCAGCAGTTTTTCGACAGGAGCCTATGGCTACACCTTC
few	TRBV29-1	TRBJ2-7	-	CSVGRTSYEQYF	TGCAGCGTGGGGAGGACCAGCTACGAGCAGTACTTC
few	TRBV7-3	TRBJ1-1	-	CASSLDARAGGEAFF	TGTGCCAGCAGCTTAGACGCAAGGGCCGGGGGTGAAGCTTTCTTT
-	TRBV3-1/TRBV3-2	TRBJ2-5	TRBD1	CASSQDDRAETQYF	TGTGCCAGCAGCCAGGATGACAGGGCTGAGACCCAGTACTTC
-	TRBV7-2	TRBJ1-4	-	CASSRDYGEKLFF	TGTGCCAGCAGCCGCGACTACGGGGAAAAACTGTTTTTT
-	TRBV7-9	TRBJ1-3	-	CASSLRVSSGNTIYF	TGTGCCAGCAGCTTGCGGGTGAGCTCTGGAAACACCATATATTTT
-	TRBV11-2	TRBJ1-2	TRBD1	CASSLGDRGDYGYTF	TGTGCCAGCAGCTTAGGGGACAGGGGTGACTATGGCTACACCTTC
-	TRBV11-2	TRBJ1-1	-	CASSLGRMTEAFF	TGTGCCAGCAGCTTAGGCAGGATGACTGAAGCTTTCTTT
-	TRBV9	TRBJ1-1	-	CASSVGAISTMNTEAFF	TGTGCCAGCAGCGTAGGAGCCATATCAACCATGAACACTGAAGCTTTCTTT
-	TRBV5-1	TRBJ2-3	-	CASSFSLAGLGTDTQYF	TGCGCCAGCAGCTTTAGCCTGGCGGGACTGGGCACAGATACGCAGTATTTT
-	TRBV10-1	TRBJ2-1	-	CASSGLGGRGEQFF	TGCGCCAGCAGTGGACTCGGGGGGCGAGGTGAGCAGTTCTTC
once	TRBV6-6	TRBJ1-1	TRBD1	CASSRPTLQGHTEAFF	TGTGCCAGCAGTCGACCTACACTACAGGGGCACACTGAAGCTTTCTTT
-	TRBV5-1	TRBJ2-3	-	CASSLGPGVVDTQYF	TGCGCCAGCAGCCTGGGACCCGGGGTCGTCGATACGCAGTATTTT
few	TRBV20-1	TRBJ1-6	-	CSASRGTPNSPLHF	TGCAGTGCTAGTAGGGGTACTCCGAATTCACCCCTCCACTTT
few	TRBV3-1/TRBV3-2	TRBJ2-2	-	CASRQVGELFF	TGTGCCAGCAGGCAGGTCGGGGAGCTGTTTTTT
few	TRBV7-6	TRBJ1-1	TRBD1	CASSPGTAEAFF	TGTGCCAGCAGCCCTGGGACAGCTGAAGCTTTCTTT
once	TRBV29-1	TRBJ2-1	TRBD1	CSVRDRGPYNEQFF	TGCAGCGTTCGGGACAGGGGGCCCTACAATGAGCAGTTCTTC
-	TRBV6-5	TRBJ1-4	-	CASSYSAGSVEKLFF	TGTGCCAGCAGTTACTCGGCAGGGTCGGTTGAAAAACTGTTTTTT
once	TRBV9	TRBJ1-1	-	CASSVEATGRGTEAFF	TGTGCCAGCAGCGTAGAGGCCACAGGGCGAGGGACTGAAGCTTTCTTT
-	TRBV4-1	TRBJ2-3	TRBD2	CASSQDPASGPTDTQYF	TGCGCCAGCAGCCAAGATCCCGCTAGCGGACCCACAGATACGCAGTATTTT
-	TRBV6-5	TRBJ1-6	-	CASSYSRGSPLHF	TGTGCCAGCAGTTACTCAAGGGGTTCACCCCTCCACTTT